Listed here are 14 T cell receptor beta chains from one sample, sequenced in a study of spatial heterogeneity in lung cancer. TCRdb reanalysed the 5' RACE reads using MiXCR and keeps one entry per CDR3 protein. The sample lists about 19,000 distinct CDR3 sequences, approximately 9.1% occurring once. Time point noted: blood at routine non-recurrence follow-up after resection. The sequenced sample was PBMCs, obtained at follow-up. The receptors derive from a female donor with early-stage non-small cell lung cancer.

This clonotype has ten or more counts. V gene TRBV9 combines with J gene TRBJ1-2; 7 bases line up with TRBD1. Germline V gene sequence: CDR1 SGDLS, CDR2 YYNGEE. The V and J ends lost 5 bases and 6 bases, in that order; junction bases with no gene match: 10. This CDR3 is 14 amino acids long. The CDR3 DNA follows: TGTGCCAGCAGTCACGGACAGGACCCAGATGGCTACACCTTC. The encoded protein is CASSHGQDPDGYTF. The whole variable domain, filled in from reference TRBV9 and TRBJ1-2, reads DSGVTQTPKHLITATGQRVTLRCSPRSGDLSVYWYQQSLDQGLQFLIQYYNGEERAKGNILERFSAQQFPDLHSELNLSSLELGDSALYFCASSHGQDPDGYTFGSGTRLTVV.

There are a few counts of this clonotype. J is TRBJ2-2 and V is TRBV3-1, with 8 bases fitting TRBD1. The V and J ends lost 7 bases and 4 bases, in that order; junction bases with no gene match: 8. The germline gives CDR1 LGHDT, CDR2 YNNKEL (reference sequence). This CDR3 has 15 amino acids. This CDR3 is CASTLSGQGTGELFF. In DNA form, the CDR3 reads TGTGCCAGCACCTTATCCGGACAGGGCACCGGGGAGCTGTTTTTT.

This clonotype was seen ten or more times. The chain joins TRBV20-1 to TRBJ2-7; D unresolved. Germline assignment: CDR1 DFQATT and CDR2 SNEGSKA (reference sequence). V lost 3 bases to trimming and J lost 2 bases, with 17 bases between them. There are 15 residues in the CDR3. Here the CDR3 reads CSASLLVRIPYEQYF. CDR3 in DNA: TGCAGTGCTAGCCTTTTGGTAAGGATTCCCTACGAGCAGTACTTC.

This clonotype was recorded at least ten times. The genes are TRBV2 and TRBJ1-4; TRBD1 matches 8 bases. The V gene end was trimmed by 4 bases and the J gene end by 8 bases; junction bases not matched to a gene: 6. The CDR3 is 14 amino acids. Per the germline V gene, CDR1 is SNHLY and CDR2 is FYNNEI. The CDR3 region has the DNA TGTGCCAGCAGTGCCGGGACAGGAAGCGAAAAACTGTTTTTT. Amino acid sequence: CASSAGTGSEKLFF. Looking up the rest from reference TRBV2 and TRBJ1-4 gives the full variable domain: EPEVTQTPSHQVTQMGQEVILRCVPISNHLYFYWYRQILGQKVEFLVSFYNNEISEKSEIFDDQFSVERPDGSNFTLKIRSTKLEDSAMYFCASSAGTGSEKLFFGSGTQLSVL.

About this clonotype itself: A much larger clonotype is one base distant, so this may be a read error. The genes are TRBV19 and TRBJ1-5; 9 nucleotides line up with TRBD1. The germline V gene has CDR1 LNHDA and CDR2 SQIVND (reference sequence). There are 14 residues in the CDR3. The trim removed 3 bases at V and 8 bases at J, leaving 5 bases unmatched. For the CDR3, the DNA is TGTGCCAGTAGTATCCGGGACAGGGACGAGCCCCAGCATTTT. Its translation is CASSIRDRDEPQHF.

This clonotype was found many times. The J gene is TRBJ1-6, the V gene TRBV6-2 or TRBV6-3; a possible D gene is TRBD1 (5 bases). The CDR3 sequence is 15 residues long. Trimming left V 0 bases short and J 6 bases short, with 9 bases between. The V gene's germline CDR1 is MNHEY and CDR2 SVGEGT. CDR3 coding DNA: TGTGCCAGCAGTTACTCCGGGGGAACTAATTCACCCCTCCACTTT. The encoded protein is CASSYSGGTNSPLHF.

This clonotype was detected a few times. CDR3 coding DNA: TGCAGCGCCGTTAGACCGGAAAACACCATATATTTT. This encodes CSAVRPENTIYF. This chain uses TRBV29-1 with TRBJ1-3; D is undetermined. The V gene lost 7 bases and the J gene lost 6 bases, with 13 bases spanning the gap. Germline V gene data show CDR1 as SQVTM and CDR2 as ANQGSEA. CDR3 length: 12 residues.

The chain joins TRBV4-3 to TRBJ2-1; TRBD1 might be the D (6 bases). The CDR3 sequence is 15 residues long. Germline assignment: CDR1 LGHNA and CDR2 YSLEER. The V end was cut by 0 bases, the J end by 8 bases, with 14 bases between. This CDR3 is CASSQEAPSGDEQFF. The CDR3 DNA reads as TGCGCCAGCAGCCAAGAAGCCCCGTCAGGGGATGAGCAGTTCTTC.

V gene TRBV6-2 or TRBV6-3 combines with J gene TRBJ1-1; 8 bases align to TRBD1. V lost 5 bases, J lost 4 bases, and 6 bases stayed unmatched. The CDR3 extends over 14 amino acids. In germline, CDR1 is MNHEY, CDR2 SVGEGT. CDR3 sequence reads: CASSTDRVATEAFF. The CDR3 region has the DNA TGTGCCAGCAGTACGGACAGGGTGGCCACTGAAGCTTTCTTT.

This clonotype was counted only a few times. The CDR3 region has the DNA TGTGCCAGCAGTTATGGGCGTAGGGGAACCGGGGAGCTGTTTTTT. Translation: CASSYGRRGTGELFF. This chain uses TRBV6-6 with TRBJ2-2; D is perhaps TRBD1 (5 bases). Germline CDR1 reads MNHNY; CDR2 reads SVGAGI (reference sequence). V lost 3 bases and J 5 bases, leaving 13 bases between the germline ends. The length of the CDR3 is 15 residues.

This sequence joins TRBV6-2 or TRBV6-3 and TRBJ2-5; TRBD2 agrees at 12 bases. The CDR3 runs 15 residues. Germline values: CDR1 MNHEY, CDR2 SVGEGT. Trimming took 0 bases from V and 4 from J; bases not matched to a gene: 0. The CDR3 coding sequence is TGTGCCAGCAGTTACTCGACTAGCGGGAGAGAGACCCAGTACTTC. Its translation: CASSYSTSGRETQYF.

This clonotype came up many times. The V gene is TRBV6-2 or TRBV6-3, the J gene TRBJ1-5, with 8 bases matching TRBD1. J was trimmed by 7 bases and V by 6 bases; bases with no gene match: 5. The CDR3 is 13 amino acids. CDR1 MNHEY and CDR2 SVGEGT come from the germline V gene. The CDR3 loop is CASSLTGGQPQHF. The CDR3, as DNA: TGTGCCAGCAGCTTAACAGGGGGACAGCCCCAGCATTTT.

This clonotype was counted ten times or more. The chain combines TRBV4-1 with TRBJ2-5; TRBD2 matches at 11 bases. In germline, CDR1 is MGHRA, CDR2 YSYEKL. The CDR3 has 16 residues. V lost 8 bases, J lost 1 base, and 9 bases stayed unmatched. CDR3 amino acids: CASRSSSGRPQETQYF. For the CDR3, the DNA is TGCGCCAGCCGTTCCTCTAGCGGGAGGCCCCAAGAGACCCAGTACTTC.

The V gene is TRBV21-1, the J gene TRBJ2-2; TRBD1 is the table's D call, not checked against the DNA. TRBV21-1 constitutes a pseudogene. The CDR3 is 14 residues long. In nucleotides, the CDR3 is TGTGCCAGCAGCAAAGTCCAGGGGCCCGGGGAGCTGTTTTTT. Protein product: CASSKVQGPGELFF.